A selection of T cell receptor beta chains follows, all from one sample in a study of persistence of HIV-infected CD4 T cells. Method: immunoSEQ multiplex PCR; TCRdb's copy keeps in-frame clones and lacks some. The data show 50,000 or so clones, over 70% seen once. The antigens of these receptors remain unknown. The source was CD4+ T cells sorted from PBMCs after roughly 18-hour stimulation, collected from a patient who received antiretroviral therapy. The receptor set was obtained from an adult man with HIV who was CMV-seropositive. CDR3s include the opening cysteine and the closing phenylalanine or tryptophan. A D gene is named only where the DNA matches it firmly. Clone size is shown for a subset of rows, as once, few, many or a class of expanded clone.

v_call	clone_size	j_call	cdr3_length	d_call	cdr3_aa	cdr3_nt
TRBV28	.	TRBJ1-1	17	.	CASSSQLVIQGVTEAFF	TGTGCCAGCAGTTCCCAGCTTGTGATTCAGGGTGTGACTGAAGCTTTCTTT
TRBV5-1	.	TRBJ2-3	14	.	CASSLGPGTDTQYF	TGCGCCAGCAGCTTAGGTCCGGGAACAGATACGCAGTATTTT
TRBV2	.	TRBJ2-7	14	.	CASSDLGVRYEQYF	TGTGCCAGCAGCGACCTAGGAGTTCGCTACGAGCAGTACTTC
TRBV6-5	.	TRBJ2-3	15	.	CASTPAGQLSDTQYF	TGTGCCAGTACTCCGGCAGGACAACTTTCAGATACGCAGTATTTT
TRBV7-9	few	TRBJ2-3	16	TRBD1	CASSPWTGASRDTQYF	TGTGCCAGCAGCCCCTGGACAGGGGCTAGCCGGGATACGCAGTATTTT
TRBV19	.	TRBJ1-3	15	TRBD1	CASIETGRSGNTIYF	TGTGCCAGTATCGAGACAGGGCGCTCTGGAAACACCATATATTTT
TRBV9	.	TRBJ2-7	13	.	CASSGTRVDEQYF	TGTGCCAGCTCCGGGACAAGGGTTGACGAGCAGTACTTC
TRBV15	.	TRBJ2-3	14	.	CATSSQLAEDTQYF	TGTGCCACCAGCTCCCAACTTGCGGAGGATACGCAGTATTTT
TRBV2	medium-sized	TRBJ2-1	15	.	CASSEPRGALNEQFF	TGTGCCAGCAGTGAACCCAGGGGAGCACTCAATGAGCAGTTCTTC
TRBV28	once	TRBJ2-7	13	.	CASRSDPAHEQYF	TGTGCCAGCAGAAGTGACCCTGCCCACGAGCAGTACTTC
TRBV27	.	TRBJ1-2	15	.	CASSPPGPRGLGYTF	TGTGCCAGCAGTCCCCCGGGACCGCGGGGTTTAGGCTACACCTTC
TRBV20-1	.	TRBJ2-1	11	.	CSGASYNEQFF	TGCAGTGGGGCGAGCTACAATGAGCAGTTCTTC
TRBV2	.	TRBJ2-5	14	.	CASIWDPLGETQYF	TGTGCCAGCATATGGGACCCCCTGGGAGAGACCCAGTACTTC
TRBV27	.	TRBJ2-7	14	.	CASSLYTDSSEQYF	TGTGCCAGCAGTCTCTACACCGACAGTAGTGAGCAGTACTTC
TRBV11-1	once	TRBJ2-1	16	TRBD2	CASSLELAGPGDEQFF	TGTGCCAGCAGCTTAGAACTAGCGGGGCCGGGGGATGAGCAGTTCTTC
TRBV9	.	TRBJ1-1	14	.	CASSVDQGRNEAFF	TGTGCCAGCAGCGTAGATCAAGGCCGGAATGAAGCTTTCTTT
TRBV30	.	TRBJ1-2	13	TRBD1	CAWTRTGNYGYTF	TGTGCCTGGACCAGGACAGGCAACTATGGCTACACCTTC
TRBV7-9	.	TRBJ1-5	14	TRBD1	CASSSGQPNQPQHF	TGTGCCAGCAGCTCGGGACAGCCCAATCAGCCCCAGCATTTT
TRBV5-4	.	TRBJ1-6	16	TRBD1	CASSGQQGVYNSPLHF	TGTGCCAGCAGCGGCCAACAGGGGGTCTATAATTCACCCCTCCACTTT
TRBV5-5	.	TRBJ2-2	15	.	CASSNQRANTGELFF	TGTGCCAGCAGCAATCAGAGAGCGAACACCGGGGAGCTGTTTTTT
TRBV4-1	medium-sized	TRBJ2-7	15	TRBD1	CASSQNRDSGYEQYF	TGCGCCAGCAGCCAGAATCGGGACAGTGGGTACGAGCAGTACTTC
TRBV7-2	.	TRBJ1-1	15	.	CASSLRLLTNTEAFF	TGTGCCAGCAGCTTACGCCTCCTTACGAACACTGAAGCTTTCTTT
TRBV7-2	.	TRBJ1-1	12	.	CASAWVNTEAFF	TGTGCCAGCGCTTGGGTGAACACTGAAGCTTTCTTT
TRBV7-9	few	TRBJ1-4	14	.	CASSPRQLPGKLFF	TGTGCCAGCAGCCCCCGACAGTTGCCGGGAAAACTGTTTTTT
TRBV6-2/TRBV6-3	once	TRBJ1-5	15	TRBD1	CASSKDRGGNQPQHF	TGTGCCAGCAGCAAGGACAGGGGTGGCAATCAGCCCCAGCATTTT
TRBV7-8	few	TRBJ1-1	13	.	CASSLFSATEAFF	TGTGCCAGCAGCCTTTTCTCGGCGACTGAAGCTTTCTTT
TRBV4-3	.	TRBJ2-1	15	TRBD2	CASSQESYREGEQFF	TGCGCCAGCAGCCAAGAATCATATAGGGAGGGTGAGCAGTTCTTC
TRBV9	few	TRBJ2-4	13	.	CASSVEGGIAQYF	TGTGCCAGCAGCGTAGAGGGCGGGATCGCTCAGTACTTC
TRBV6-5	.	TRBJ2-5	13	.	CASSLQGGETQYF	TGTGCCAGCAGTTTGCAGGGAGGAGAGACCCAGTACTTC
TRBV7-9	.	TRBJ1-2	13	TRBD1	CASSLEGAGGYTF	TGTGCCAGCAGCTTAGAGGGGGCAGGTGGCTACACCTTC
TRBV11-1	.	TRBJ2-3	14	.	CASSSGTARGTQYF	TGTGCCAGCAGTAGCGGGACAGCCCGAGGTACGCAGTATTTT
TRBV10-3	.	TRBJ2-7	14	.	CAISFGDRTYEQYF	TGTGCCATCAGTTTCGGAGACAGGACCTACGAGCAGTACTTC
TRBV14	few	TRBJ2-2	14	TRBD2	CATRTSGGTGELFF	TGTGCCACCCGGACTAGCGGGGGCACCGGGGAGCTGTTTTTT